The clone carrying this T cell receptor beta chain was seen at least ten times. The antigen is unknown. The length of the CDR3 is 11 residues. CDR1 is MNHEY and CDR2 is SVGAGI in the germline V gene. V was shortened by 7 bases and J by 8 bases, with 11 bases between the two germline ends. The source of the sample is a study of neurological immune-mediated disorders. Across the study: Multiple sclerosis patients numbering some 34 comprised some 30 relapsing-remitting and 3 secondary progressive patients.

Notes on the study in general: Whereas HTLV-1-associated myelopathy showed the most TCR clonal expansion, multiple sclerosis showed the least, with levels below those of healthy controls.

5'RACE generated cDNA with 10-nucleotide random UMIs. TCRdb passed the 5' RACE reads through MiXCR, listing each CDR3 protein once. The repertoire holds 90,000 to 150,000 distinct CDR3 sequences, with roughly 3.2% as singletons. The source material was PBMCs. This receptor was taken from a woman aged 25 to 45 with multiple sclerosis. This rearrangement joins TRBV6-5 to TRBJ1-1, with D uncertain. This chain's CDR3 is CASIRKSEAFF. The CDR3 bases are TGTGCCAGCATCAGGAAGTCAGAAGCTTTCTTT.